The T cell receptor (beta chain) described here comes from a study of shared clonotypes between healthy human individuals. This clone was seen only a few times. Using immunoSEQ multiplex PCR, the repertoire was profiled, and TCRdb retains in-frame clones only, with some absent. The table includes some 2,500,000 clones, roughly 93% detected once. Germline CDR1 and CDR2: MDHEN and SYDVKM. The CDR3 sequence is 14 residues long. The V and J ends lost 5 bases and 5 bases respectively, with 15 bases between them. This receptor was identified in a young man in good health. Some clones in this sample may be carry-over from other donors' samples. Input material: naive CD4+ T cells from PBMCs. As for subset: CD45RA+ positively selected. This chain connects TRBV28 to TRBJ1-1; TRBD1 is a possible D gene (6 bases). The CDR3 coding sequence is TGTGCCAGCAGTCAGTACAGGGAATGGACTGAAGCTTTCTTT. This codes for CASSQYREWTEAFF. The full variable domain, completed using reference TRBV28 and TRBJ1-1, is DVKVTQSSRYLVKRTGEKVFLECVQDMDHENMFWYRQDPGLGLRLIYFSYDVKMKEKGDIPEGYSVSREKKERFSLILESASTNQTSMYLCASSQYREWTEAFFGQGTRLTVV.